Below, 21 T cell receptor beta chains from the same sample are listed, as sequenced in a study of CD8 T cells in Susac syndrome. RNA totalling about 0.45 to 1 ug underwent reverse transcription with random hexamers. TCRdb reprocessed the immunoSEQ multiplex PCR reads via MiXCR and lists one record per CDR3 protein. The table includes 150,000 to 200,000 distinct CDR3 sequences, over 85% detected once. Sequencing input: CD4+ T cells from PBMCs. The receptors here all came from a human donor in good health.

The chain couples TRBV2 to TRBJ1-6, with D hard to call. The CDR3 spans 12 residues. Germline lookup yields CDR1 SNHLY and CDR2 FYNNEI. Trimming took 8 bases from V and 10 from J, leaving 12 bases between them. CDR3: CASSQDGSPLHF. The CDR3, as DNA: TGTGCCAGCTCGCAGGACGGGTCACCCCTCCACTTT.

The V call is TRBV7-2, the J call TRBJ2-4, with D possibly being TRBD1 (6 bases). Germline lookup yields CDR1 SGHTA and CDR2 FQGNSA. The V gene lost 4 bases and the J gene lost 15 bases, with 13 bases spanning the gap. The length of the CDR3 is 11 residues. The CDR3 loop reads CASSSQGHPYF. The CDR3 bases are TGTGCCAGCAGCTCACAGGGCCACCCGTACTTC. The full variable domain, rest sourced from reference TRBV7-2 and TRBJ2-4, is GAGVSQSPSNKVTEKGKDVELRCDPISGHTALYWYRQSLGQGLEFLIYFQGNSAPDKSGLPSDRFSAERTGGSVSTLTIQRTQQEDSAVYLCASSSQGHPYFGAGTRLSVL.

V gene TRBV5-1 combines with J gene TRBJ2-7, with D perhaps matching TRBD1 (6 bases). CDR3 length: 14 residues. Germline V gene sequence: CDR1 SGHRS, CDR2 YFSETQ. The ends were cut back, 4 bases at V and 5 bases at J, with 16 bases in the middle. In nucleotides, the CDR3 is TGCGCCAGCAGCCTCAGGGGTCCAATCAACGAGCAGTACTTC. Translated: CASSLRGPINEQYF.

The J gene is TRBJ2-7, the V gene TRBV5-1; TRBD1 matches 9 bases. Germline V gene lookup returns CDR1 SGHRS and CDR2 YFSETQ. The CDR3 has 12 residues. The V gene end was trimmed by 7 bases and the J gene end by 2 bases; junction bases not matched to a gene: 1. The CDR3 nucleotides are TGCGCCAGCTGGGACAGGGCCTACGAGCAGTACTTC. This sequence encodes CASWDRAYEQYF.

The rearrangement uses TRBV5-8 and TRBJ1-5, with 11 bases that match TRBD1. CDR3 size: 17 residues. The germline V gene has CDR1 SGHTS and CDR2 YDEGEE. The junction had 10 bases not matched to a gene; V was cut back by 6 bases and J by 2 bases. This chain's CDR3 is CASNRDRGSIGNQPQHF. Here the CDR3 DNA reads TGTGCCAGCAACCGGGACAGGGGGTCTATTGGCAATCAGCCCCAGCATTTT.

This chain uses TRBV30 with TRBJ2-4; D gene unclear. With 2 bases removed from V and 6 bases from J, the gap between germline ends came to 8 bases. This CDR3 comprises 12 residues. CDR1 GTSNPN and CDR2 SVGIG come from the germline V gene (reference sequence). CDR3 in amino acids: CAWSKGLNIQYF. The CDR3 bases are TGTGCCTGGAGTAAAGGGTTAAACATTCAGTACTTC.

This rearrangement joins TRBV9 to TRBJ2-7; D possibly corresponds to TRBD1 (6 bases). Trimming cost V 4 bases and J 1 base, with 15 bases left between them. CDR3 length: 15 residues. Germline CDR1 reads SGDLS; CDR2 reads YYNGEE. For the CDR3, the DNA is TGTGCCAGCAGCCCCATTGCACAGGGATCCTACGAGCAGTACTTC. Amino acids: CASSPIAQGSYEQYF. Combining the CDR3 with reference TRBV9 and TRBJ2-7 gives the whole variable domain DSGVTQTPKHLITATGQRVTLRCSPRSGDLSVYWYQQSLDQGLQFLIQYYNGEERAKGNILERFSAQQFPDLHSELNLSSLELGDSALYFCASSPIAQGSYEQYFGPGTRLTVT.

This clonotype is a singleton in its sample. The chain recombines TRBV19 with TRBJ2-1, with a possible D match to TRBD1 (6 bases). CDR3 size: 13 residues. V lost 11 bases and J 0 bases, leaving 11 bases between the germline ends. Per the germline V gene, CDR1 is LNHDA and CDR2 is SQIVND (reference sequence). The CDR3 reads CASRQVSYNEQFF. In DNA form, the CDR3 reads TGTGCCTCTCGACAGGTCTCCTACAATGAGCAGTTCTTC.

This clonotype has only one observation. J is TRBJ2-5 and V is TRBV5-1; no firm D call. Germline V gene sequence: CDR1 SGHRS, CDR2 YFSETQ. This CDR3 is 13 amino acids long. The V and J ends lost 1 base and 3 bases respectively, with 7 bases between them. The CDR3 DNA sequence: TGCGCCAGCAGCTTGCAACCAGAAGAGACCCAGTACTTC. Translation gives CASSLQPEETQYF.

The chain joins TRBV5-6 to TRBJ2-5; D gene unclear. V gave up 4 bases and J gave up 4 bases, with 14 bases separating them. This CDR3 has 14 amino acids. Germline V gives CDR1 SGHDT, CDR2 YYEEEE. The CDR3, as DNA: TGTGCCAGCAGCGACCTGGGCGTAGGAGAGACCCAGTACTTC. Its translation is CASSDLGVGETQYF.

The V gene is TRBV12-3 or TRBV12-4, the J gene TRBJ1-1; 10 positions match TRBD1. With 6 bases clipped from V and 5 bases from J, the junction kept 6 bases outside the gene matches. This CDR3 is 14 amino acids long. The DNA for the CDR3 is TGTGCCAGCAGGACCGGGACAGGGGTGACTGAAGCTTTCTTT. This gives the protein CASRTGTGVTEAFF.

This chain's CDR3 is CATSDPGQGGNEQFF. In DNA, the CDR3 is TGTGCCACCAGTGACCCTGGACAGGGCGGGAATGAGCAGTTCTTC. This chain joins TRBV24-1 and TRBJ2-1, with 8 bases matching TRBD1. The V gene's germline CDR1 is KGHDR and CDR2 SFDVKD. The CDR3 totals 15 residues. V lost 4 bases, J lost 7 bases, and 8 bases stayed unmatched.

This chain uses TRBV7-9 with TRBJ2-5; D not resolved. V dropped 6 bases and J dropped 5 bases, with 13 bases sitting between them. CDR3 length: 13 residues. Germline V lookup: CDR1 SEHNR, CDR2 FQNEAQ (reference sequence). CDR3 DNA: TGTGCCAGCAGTCTTCCTCCACTGGAGACCCAGTACTTC. This translates into CASSLPPLETQYF.

The V gene is TRBV7-3, the J gene TRBJ2-3; D is perhaps TRBD1 (5 bases). V was clipped by 4 bases and J by 3 bases, with 11 bases between them. The CDR3 length is 14 residues. Germline V CDR1 and CDR2: SGHTA, FQGTGA. This CDR3 is CASSSGAGTDTQYF. CDR3 bases: TGTGCCAGCAGCTCTGGGGCCGGGACAGATACGCAGTATTTT.

The rearrangement joins TRBV5-6 to TRBJ2-7, with 12 bases matching TRBD1. Germline V gene lookup returns CDR1 SGHDT and CDR2 YYEEEE. The CDR3 has 14 amino acids. V lost 5 bases, J lost 5 bases, and 5 bases stayed unmatched. CDR3 DNA sequence: TGTGCCAGCAGGTCCGGGACAGGGGGCGACGAGCAGTACTTC. Its protein product is CASRSGTGGDEQYF.

J is TRBJ2-5 and V is TRBV3-1, with D maybe TRBD1 (5 bases). The germline V gene has CDR1 LGHDT and CDR2 YNNKEL (reference sequence). The V gene lost 0 bases and the J gene lost 2 bases, with 10 bases spanning the gap. The CDR3 is 15 amino acids. CDR3 loop: CASSQDWAGQETQYF. In DNA form, the CDR3 reads TGTGCCAGCAGCCAAGATTGGGCAGGGCAAGAGACCCAGTACTTC.

This rearrangement joins TRBV12-3 or TRBV12-4 to TRBJ1-2; no reliable D call. The CDR3 runs to 13 residues. V lost 1 base, J lost 4 bases, and 7 bases lay in between. CDR3 coding DNA: TGTGCCAGCAGTTTAGGCGGTATCTATGGCTACACCTTC. Protein: CASSLGGIYGYTF.

The J gene is TRBJ2-5, the V gene TRBV7-2; 9 bases align to TRBD2. V lost 2 bases, J lost 5 bases, and 3 bases stayed unmatched. Germline CDR1 is SGHTA and CDR2 is FQGNSA. This CDR3 is 14 amino acids long. The CDR3 is CASSLNAGGETQYF. CDR3 nucleotide sequence: TGTGCCAGCAGCTTAAACGCGGGAGGGGAGACCCAGTACTTC.

The chain carries TRBV24-1 and TRBJ2-1, with a possible D match to TRBD1 (5 bases). The germline gives CDR1 KGHDR, CDR2 SFDVKD. The length of the CDR3 is 15 residues. The germline V and J ends were trimmed by 2 bases and 6 bases, with 13 bases remaining between them. The CDR3 loop is CATSDSEAGINEQFF. The CDR3 coding sequence is TGTGCCACCAGTGATTCTGAGGCAGGGATCAATGAGCAGTTCTTC.

The chain combines TRBV18 with TRBJ2-2, with TRBD1 identical over 7 bases. The CDR3 spans 15 residues. Germline values: CDR1 KGHSH, CDR2 LQKENI. V lost 6 bases to trimming and J lost 2 bases; unmatched junction nucleotides: 6. In DNA form, the CDR3 reads TGTGCCAGCTCGGGGACAGCAGCCAACACCGGGGAGCTGTTTTTT. This codes for CASSGTAANTGELFF.

This chain links TRBV6-4 with TRBJ2-3; TRBD2 agrees at 8 bases. The trim removed 5 bases at V and 6 bases at J, leaving 7 bases unmatched. The CDR3 extends over 14 amino acids. The germline CDR1 and CDR2 sequences are MRHNA and SNTAGT. This CDR3 is CASSKAGGGDTQYF. The CDR3 nucleotides are TGTGCCAGCAGTAAGGCGGGGGGCGGTGATACGCAGTATTTT.